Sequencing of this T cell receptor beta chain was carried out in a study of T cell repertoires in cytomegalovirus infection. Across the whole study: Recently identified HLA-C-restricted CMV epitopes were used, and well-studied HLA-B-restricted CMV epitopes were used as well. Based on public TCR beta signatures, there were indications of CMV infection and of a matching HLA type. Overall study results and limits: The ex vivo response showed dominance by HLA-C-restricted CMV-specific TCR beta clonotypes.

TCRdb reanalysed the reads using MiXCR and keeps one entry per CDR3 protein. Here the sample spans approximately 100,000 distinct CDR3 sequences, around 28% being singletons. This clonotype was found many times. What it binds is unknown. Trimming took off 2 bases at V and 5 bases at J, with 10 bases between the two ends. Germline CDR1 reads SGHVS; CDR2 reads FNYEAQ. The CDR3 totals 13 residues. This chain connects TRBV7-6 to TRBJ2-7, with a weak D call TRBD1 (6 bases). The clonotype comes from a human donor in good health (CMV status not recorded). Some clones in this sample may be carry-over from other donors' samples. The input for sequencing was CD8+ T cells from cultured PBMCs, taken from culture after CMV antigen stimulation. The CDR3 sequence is CASSLQGIHEQYF. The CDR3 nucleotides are TGTGCCAGCAGCTTACAGGGGATCCACGAGCAGTACTTC.